This is a list of T cell receptor beta chains from one sample in a study of blood T cell repertoires in COVID-19. Here immunoSEQ multiplex PCR was the method, and the copy in TCRdb shows in-frame clones only, minus some. The sample consists of 110,000 to 150,000 clones, around 77% of them appearing once. The sample consisted of peripheral blood. The source is a man aged 50-60 years with active or convalescent COVID-19. Each CDR3 is given with its conserved first and last residue. Each record gives: V gene, clone size, J gene, D gene, CDR3 DNA, CDR3 protein. The D gene is left open where the match is weak. A clone size is listed for some rows: how often the clone was seen (once, few, many), or a class if it is expanded.

TRBV30	NA	TRBJ1-5	TRBD1	TGTGCCTGGAGCCCCACAGGGGATCAGCCCCAGCATTTT	CAWSPTGDQPQHF
TRBV7-9	NA	TRBJ2-7	TRBD1	TGTGCCAGCACCCGGGACAGGGTTTACGAGCAGTACTTC	CASTRDRVYEQYF
TRBV10-1	NA	TRBJ2-1	TRBD2	TGCGCCAGCAGTGAGTCTCTAGCGGTTGAGCAGTTCTTC	CASSESLAVEQFF
TRBV12-3/TRBV12-4	NA	TRBJ2-1	NA	TGTGCCACCGTGGCTAGCGCATACAATGAGCAGTTCTTC	CATVASAYNEQFF
TRBV6-5	once	TRBJ1-1	NA	TGTGCCAGCACAGGGCAGGGGCGTACTGAAGCTTTCTTT	CASTGQGRTEAFF
TRBV3-1/TRBV3-2	NA	TRBJ2-4	TRBD1	TGTGCCAGCAGCCAACCCCGCCCCCTGACAGGGGGCTTTGAAAACATTCAGTACTTC	CASSQPRPLTGGFENIQYF
TRBV2	NA	TRBJ2-5	TRBD2	TGTGCCAGCAGATGGACTAGCGGGACCCTGGGGGAGACCCAGTACTTC	CASRWTSGTLGETQYF
TRBV5-6	NA	TRBJ2-3	TRBD2	TGTGCCAGCAGCTTGGGACTAGCGGGGGGGGATACGCAGTATTTT	CASSLGLAGGDTQYF
TRBV7-8	NA	TRBJ1-2	TRBD1	TGTGCCAGCAGCTTAGCTGGACAGGGGAGGGGCTACACCTTC	CASSLAGQGRGYTF
TRBV4-2	NA	TRBJ1-6	NA	TGTGCCAGCACCCCCTTGGGGGCGAGGAATTCACCCCTCCACTTT	CASTPLGARNSPLHF
TRBV10-2	NA	TRBJ2-7	NA	TGCGCCAGCAGCGGGTCGGGGAGGCGGAGGGACGAGCAGTACTTC	CASSGSGRRRDEQYF
TRBV19	NA	TRBJ1-5	NA	TGTGCCAGTAGTATCAGGGGAGGGGGGGGCAATCAGCCCCAGCATTTT	CASSIRGGGGNQPQHF
TRBV27	few	TRBJ2-7	TRBD2	TGTGCCAGCAGTTTAGGTGGGACTAGTTTCTACGAGCAGTACTTC	CASSLGGTSFYEQYF
TRBV7-9	NA	TRBJ1-5	NA	TGTGCCAGCAGCTTATGGGGCAGCAATCAGCCCCAGCATTTT	CASSLWGSNQPQHF
TRBV19	NA	TRBJ1-3	TRBD1	TGTGCCAGTAGTCCCTGGAGCTGGACAGGGGAAGGAAACACCATATATTTT	CASSPWSWTGEGNTIYF
TRBV28	NA	TRBJ2-1	TRBD2	TGTGCCAGCAGTCCCCTGGGGGTAGCGGGAGGCCCGAGCTCCTACAATGAGCAGTTCTTC	CASSPLGVAGGPSSYNEQFF
TRBV6-6	once	TRBJ1-6	NA	TGTGCCAGCAGTACCCAGGGTTCTGATTCACCCCTCCACTTT	CASSTQGSDSPLHF
TRBV9	NA	TRBJ1-5	NA	TGTGCCAGCAGCCCACAGGGTAATCAGCCCCAGCATTTT	CASSPQGNQPQHF
TRBV28	NA	TRBJ2-1	NA	TGTGCCAGCAGTTTCTCGGTAATCAATGAGCAGTTCTTC	CASSFSVINEQFF
TRBV7-9	NA	TRBJ1-1	TRBD1	TGTGCCAGCAGCTTAGTGGGACAGGGGAATAGGGCTGAAGCTTTCTTT	CASSLVGQGNRAEAFF
TRBV9	NA	TRBJ1-6	TRBD1	TGTGCCAGCAGCGTAGTCCCAGGGACAGGGGGACAAAATTCACCCCTCCACTTT	CASSVVPGTGGQNSPLHF
TRBV11-3	NA	TRBJ2-3	NA	TGTGCCAGCAGCCGAGATGGGACTCCTCGGGATACGCAGTATTTT	CASSRDGTPRDTQYF
TRBV3-1/TRBV3-2	NA	TRBJ1-1	TRBD1	TGTGCCAGCAGCCGTCCGGGACAGGGAACCGGAGGGGCTTTCTTT	CASSRPGQGTGGAFF
TRBV11-2	NA	TRBJ1-5	NA	TGTGCCAGCAGCCAAACCGGTGGTCAGCCCCAGCATTTT	CASSQTGGQPQHF
TRBV16	NA	TRBJ2-2	NA	TGTGCCAGCAGCCAAACGGAGGCAAGGGTCGGGGAGCTGTTTTTT	CASSQTEARVGELFF
TRBV3-1/TRBV3-2	NA	TRBJ1-1	TRBD1	TGTGCCAGCAGCCCCACGGGACAGCCCAACTTACGAGACTCTGAAGCTTTCTTT	CASSPTGQPNLRDSEAFF